Included here is one T cell receptor beta chain sequence, with context. These data belong to a study of OX40 agonist ivuxolimab in advanced cancers. CDR1 SGHRS and CDR2 YFSETQ come from the germline V gene. Trimming shortened V by 0 bases and J by 5 bases, and 8 bases separated the two germline ends. The length of the CDR3 is 13 residues. The data were produced by immunoSEQ multiplex PCR, yet TCRdb's version contains in-frame clones alone and is incomplete. Of 71,000 or so clones listed, 90% to 95% are singletons. The sample was CD4+ or CD8+ T cells sorted from blood, taken in a trial of the OX40 agonist ivuxolimab. The origin of this receptor is an adult with an advanced solid tumor such as melanoma, head and neck, liver or kidney cancer. The chain couples TRBV5-1 to TRBJ1-2, with no clear D. The CDR3 nucleotides read TGCGCCAGCAGCTTGGAGGGCAGGTATGGCTACACCTTC. It translates to CASSLEGRYGYTF.